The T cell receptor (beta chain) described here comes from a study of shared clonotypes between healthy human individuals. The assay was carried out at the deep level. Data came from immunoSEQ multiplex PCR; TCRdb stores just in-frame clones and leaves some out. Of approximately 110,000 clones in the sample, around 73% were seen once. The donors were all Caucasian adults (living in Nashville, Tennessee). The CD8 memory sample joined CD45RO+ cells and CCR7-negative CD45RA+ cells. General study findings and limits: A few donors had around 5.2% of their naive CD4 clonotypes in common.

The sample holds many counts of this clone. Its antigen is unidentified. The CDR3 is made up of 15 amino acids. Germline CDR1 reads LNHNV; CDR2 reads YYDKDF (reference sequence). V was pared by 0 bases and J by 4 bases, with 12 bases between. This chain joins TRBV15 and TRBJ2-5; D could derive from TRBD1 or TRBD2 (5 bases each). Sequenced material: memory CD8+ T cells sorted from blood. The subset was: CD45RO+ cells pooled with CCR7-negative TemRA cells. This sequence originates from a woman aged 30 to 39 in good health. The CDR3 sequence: CATSRDRGRGETQYF. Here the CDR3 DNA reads TGTGCCACCAGCAGAGATAGGGGCCGGGGAGAGACCCAGTACTTC.